The TCR beta chain under discussion was sequenced for a study of T cell responses to AZD1222 COVID-19 vaccine. Study results and caveats: Once two AZD1222 doses were given, Spike-specific TCR breadth and depth went up.

Clones were sequenced by immunoSEQ multiplex PCR, and TCRdb holds only the in-frame ones, with some missing. The sample shows more than 75,000 clones, nearly 90% of them seen only once. As regards this clone: Its specificity is unknown.

The CDR3 runs 16 residues. The junction had 10 bases not matched to a gene; V was cut back by 3 bases and J by 5 bases. Germline V gives CDR1 SGHRS, CDR2 YFSETQ. The chain uses TRBV5-1 and TRBJ2-2, with 7 bases that match TRBD2. The clonotype originates from an adult in good health. Source: peripheral blood, taken on day 0 of AZD1222 vaccination. In DNA form, the CDR3 reads TGCGCCAGCAGCTGGGACTCTCCGGGAGGTACCGGGGAGCTGTTTTTT. Its protein is CASSWDSPGGTGELFF.